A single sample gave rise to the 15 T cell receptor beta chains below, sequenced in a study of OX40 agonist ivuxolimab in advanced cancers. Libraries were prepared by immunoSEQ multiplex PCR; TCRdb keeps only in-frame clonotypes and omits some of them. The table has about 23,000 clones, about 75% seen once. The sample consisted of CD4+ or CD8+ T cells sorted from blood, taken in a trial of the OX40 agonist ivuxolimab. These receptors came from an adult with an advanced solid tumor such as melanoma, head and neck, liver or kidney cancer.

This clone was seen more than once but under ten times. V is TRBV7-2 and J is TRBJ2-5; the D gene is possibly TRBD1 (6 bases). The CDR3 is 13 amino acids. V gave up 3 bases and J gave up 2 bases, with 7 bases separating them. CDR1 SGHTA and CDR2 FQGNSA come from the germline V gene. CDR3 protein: CASSFGQQETQYF. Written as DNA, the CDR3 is TGTGCCAGCAGCTTCGGACAGCAAGAGACCCAGTACTTC.

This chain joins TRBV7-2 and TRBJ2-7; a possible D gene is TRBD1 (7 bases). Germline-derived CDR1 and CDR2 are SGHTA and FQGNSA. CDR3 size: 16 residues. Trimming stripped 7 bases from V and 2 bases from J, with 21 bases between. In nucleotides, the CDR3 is TGTGCCAGCACCCCAGCCGCGATCAGGGGGGCCTACGAGCAGTACTTC. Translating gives CASTPAAIRGAYEQYF.

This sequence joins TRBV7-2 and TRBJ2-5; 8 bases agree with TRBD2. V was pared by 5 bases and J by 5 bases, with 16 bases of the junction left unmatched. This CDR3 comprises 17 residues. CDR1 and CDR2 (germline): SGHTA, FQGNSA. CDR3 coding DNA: TGTGCCAGCAGCCCCCGGGGGGGCGGAGGAGTTGGCGAGACCCAGTACTTC. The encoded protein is CASSPRGGGGVGETQYF.

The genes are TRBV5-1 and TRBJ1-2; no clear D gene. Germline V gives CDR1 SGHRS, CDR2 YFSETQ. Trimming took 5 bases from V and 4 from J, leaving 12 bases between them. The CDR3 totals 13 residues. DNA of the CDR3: TGCGCCAGCAGGGGAGAGCCTATCTATGGCTACACCTTC. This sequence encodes CASRGEPIYGYTF.

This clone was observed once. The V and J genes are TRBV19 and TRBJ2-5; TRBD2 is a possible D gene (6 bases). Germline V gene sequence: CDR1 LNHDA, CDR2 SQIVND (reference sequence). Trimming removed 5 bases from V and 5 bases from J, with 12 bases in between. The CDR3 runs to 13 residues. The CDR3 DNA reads TGTGCCAGTAGTCCTCTCCGGGGGGAGACCCAGTACTTC. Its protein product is CASSPLRGETQYF.

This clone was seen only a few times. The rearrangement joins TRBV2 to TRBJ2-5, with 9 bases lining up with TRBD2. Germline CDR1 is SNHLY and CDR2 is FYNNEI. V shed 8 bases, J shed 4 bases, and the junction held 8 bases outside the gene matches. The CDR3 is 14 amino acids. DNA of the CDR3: TGTGCCAGCCTTAGCGGGAGATGGCGAGAGACCCAGTACTTC. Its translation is CASLSGRWRETQYF.

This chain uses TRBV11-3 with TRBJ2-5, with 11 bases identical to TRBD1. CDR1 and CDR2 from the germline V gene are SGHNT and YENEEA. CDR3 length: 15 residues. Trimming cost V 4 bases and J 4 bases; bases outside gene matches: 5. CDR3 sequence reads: CASSSGQGEGETQYF. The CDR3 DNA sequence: TGTGCCAGCAGCTCGGGACAGGGGGAGGGAGAGACCCAGTACTTC.

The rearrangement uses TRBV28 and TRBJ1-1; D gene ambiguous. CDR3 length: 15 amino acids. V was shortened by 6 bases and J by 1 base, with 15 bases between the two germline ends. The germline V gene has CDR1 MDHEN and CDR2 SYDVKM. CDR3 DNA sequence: TGTGCCAGCAGACCCGGAGTGGGAACGAACACTGAAGCTTTCTTT. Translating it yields CASRPGVGTNTEAFF.

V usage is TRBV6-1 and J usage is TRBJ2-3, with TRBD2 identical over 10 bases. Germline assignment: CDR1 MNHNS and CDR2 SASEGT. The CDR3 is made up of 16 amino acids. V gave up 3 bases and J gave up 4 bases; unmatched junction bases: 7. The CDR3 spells CASSDEDLAGADTQYF. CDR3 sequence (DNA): TGTGCCAGCAGTGATGAAGATCTAGCGGGAGCAGATACGCAGTATTTT.

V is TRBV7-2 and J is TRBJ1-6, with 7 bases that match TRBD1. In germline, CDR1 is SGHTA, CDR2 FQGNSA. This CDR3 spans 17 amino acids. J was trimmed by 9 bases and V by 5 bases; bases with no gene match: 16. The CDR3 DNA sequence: TGTGCCAGCAGCGCCCCGGGGTTGAGGGGGCGACGTTCACCCCTCCACTTT. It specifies CASSAPGLRGRRSPLHF.

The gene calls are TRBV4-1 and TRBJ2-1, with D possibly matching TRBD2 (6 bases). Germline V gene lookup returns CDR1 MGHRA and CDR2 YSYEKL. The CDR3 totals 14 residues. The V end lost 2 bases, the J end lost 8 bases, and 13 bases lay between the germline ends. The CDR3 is CASSQTSTFDEQFF. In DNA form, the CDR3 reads TGCGCCAGCAGCCAAACTAGCACTTTTGATGAGCAGTTCTTC.

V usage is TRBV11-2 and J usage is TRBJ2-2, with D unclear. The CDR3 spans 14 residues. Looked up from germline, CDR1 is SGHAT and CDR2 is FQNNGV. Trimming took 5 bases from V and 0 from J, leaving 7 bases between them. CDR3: CASSLTPNTGELFF. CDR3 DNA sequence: TGTGCCAGCAGCCTAACTCCGAACACCGGGGAGCTGTTTTTT. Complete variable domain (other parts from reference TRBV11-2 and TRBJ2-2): EAGVAQSPRYKIIEKRQSVAFWCNPISGHATLYWYQQILGQGPKLLIQFQNNGVVDDSQLPKDRFSAERLKGVDSTLKIQPAKLEDSAVYLCASSLTPNTGELFFGEGSRLTVL.

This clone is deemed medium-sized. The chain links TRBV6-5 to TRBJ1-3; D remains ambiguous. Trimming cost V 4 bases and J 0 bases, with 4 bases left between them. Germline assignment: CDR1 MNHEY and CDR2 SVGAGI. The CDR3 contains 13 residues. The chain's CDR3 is CASSFSSGNTIYF. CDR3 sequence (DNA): TGTGCCAGCAGTTTCAGCTCTGGAAACACCATATATTTT.

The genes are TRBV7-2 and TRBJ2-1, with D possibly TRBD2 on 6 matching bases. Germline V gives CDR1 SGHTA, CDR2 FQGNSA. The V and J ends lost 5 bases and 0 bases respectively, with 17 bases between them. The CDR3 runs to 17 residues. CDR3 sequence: CASSPPPGLPSYNEQFF. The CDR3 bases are TGTGCCAGCAGCCCCCCGCCTGGACTACCCTCCTACAATGAGCAGTTCTTC.

In DNA, the CDR3 is TGCGCCAGCAGCCAAGGCAGGGTTGGAAACACCATATATTTT. This translates into CASSQGRVGNTIYF. The genes are TRBV4-3 and TRBJ1-3, with a tentative D call TRBD1 (5 bases). Trimming took off 1 base at V and 3 bases at J, with 7 bases between the two ends. This CDR3 is 14 amino acids long. In germline, CDR1 is LGHNA, CDR2 YSLEER.